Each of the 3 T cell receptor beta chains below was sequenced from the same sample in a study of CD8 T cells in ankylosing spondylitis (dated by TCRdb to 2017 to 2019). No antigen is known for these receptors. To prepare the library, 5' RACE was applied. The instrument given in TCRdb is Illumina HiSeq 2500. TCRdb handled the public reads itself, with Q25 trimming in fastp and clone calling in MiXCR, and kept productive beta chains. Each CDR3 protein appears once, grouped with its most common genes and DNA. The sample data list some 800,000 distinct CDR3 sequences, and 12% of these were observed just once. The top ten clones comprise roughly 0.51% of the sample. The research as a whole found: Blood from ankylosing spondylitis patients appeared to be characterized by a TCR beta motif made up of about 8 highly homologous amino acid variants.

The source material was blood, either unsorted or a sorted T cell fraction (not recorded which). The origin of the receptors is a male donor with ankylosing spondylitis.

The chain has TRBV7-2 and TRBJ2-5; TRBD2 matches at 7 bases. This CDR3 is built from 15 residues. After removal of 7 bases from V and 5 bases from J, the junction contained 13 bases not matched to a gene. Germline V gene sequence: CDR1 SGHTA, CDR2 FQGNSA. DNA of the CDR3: TGTGCCAGCACCTTCCTGGGCGGGAGTCATGAGACCCAGTACTTC. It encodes CASTFLGGSHETQYF.

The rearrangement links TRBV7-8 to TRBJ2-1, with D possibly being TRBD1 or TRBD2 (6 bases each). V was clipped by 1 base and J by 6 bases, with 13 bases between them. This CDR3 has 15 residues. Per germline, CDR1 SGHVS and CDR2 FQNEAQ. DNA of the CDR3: TGTGCCAGCAGCTTAGTACCTAGGGGGGCCAATGAGCAGTTCTTC. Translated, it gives CASSLVPRGANEQFF.

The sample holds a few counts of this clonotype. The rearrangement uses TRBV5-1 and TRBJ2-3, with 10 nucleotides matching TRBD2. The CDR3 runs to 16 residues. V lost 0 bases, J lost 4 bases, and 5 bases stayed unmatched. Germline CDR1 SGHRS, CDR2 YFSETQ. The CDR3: CASSLVLAGAADTQYF. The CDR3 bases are TGCGCCAGCAGCTTGGTGCTAGCGGGAGCAGCAGATACGCAGTATTTT.